This T cell receptor (beta chain) is drawn from a study of vaccination and CD4 T cells after COVID-19. V gave up 5 bases and J gave up 4 bases; unmatched junction bases: 7. Germline V gives CDR1 DFQATT, CDR2 SNEGSKA (reference sequence). The CDR3 covers 13 residues. Treatment in this sample: roughly ten-day PBMC culture with coronavirus spike peptide pools or control peptides (ViraFEST assay). Cultured CD4+ T-cell DNA underwent Oncomine TCR Beta short-read sequencing. TCRdb independently ran MiXCR on the PCR reads; one entry per CDR3 protein. Found here are around 13,000 distinct CDR3 sequences, around 45% of them singletons; the top ten hold over 12%. As for this clonotype: Its antigen remains unidentified.

V usage is TRBV20-1 and J usage is TRBJ1-2, with TRBD1 matching 7 bases. The sequencing input was CD4+ T cells from blood, cultured in vitro. This sequence was found in a human donor who had recovered from COVID-19. In DNA, the CDR3 is TGCAGTGCTTCGACAGGGCGCCTCTATGGCTACACCTTC. Translated, it gives CSASTGRLYGYTF.